The TCR beta chain under discussion was sequenced for a study of T cells in localized non-small cell lung cancer. Study-level points and caveats: Highest T cell clonality was seen in uninvolved adjacent lung, surpassing that measured in tumor.

Profiling relied on immunoSEQ multiplex PCR, and the TCRdb table lists in-frame clones only, not all of them. The sample lists roughly 31,000 clones; 89% were seen once. Remarks on this clone: Antigen: not known.

CDR1 and CDR2 from the germline V gene are MNHNS and SASEGT. Losses at the gene ends were 6 bases for V and 4 bases for J; bases not matched to a gene: 8. This CDR3 has 15 residues. The sequence was collected from a woman aged 35 to 75 with stage I lung adenocarcinoma. The chain has TRBV6-1 and TRBJ2-3; 9 bases line up with TRBD2. This specimen was peripheral blood, taken before any cancer treatment. CDR3 amino acids: CASRGGRAEADTQYF. DNA for the CDR3: TGTGCCAGCAGGGGCGGGAGGGCCGAAGCAGATACGCAGTATTTT.